What follows are 17 T cell receptor beta chains derived from one specimen sequenced in a study of CD8 T cells in ankylosing spondylitis. TCRdb re-called the 5' RACE reads with MiXCR, one entry per CDR3 protein. The table shows 210,000 or so distinct CDR3 sequences, with around 24% occurring only once. Sequenced input: blood, either unsorted or a sorted T cell fraction (not recorded which). The receptors here all came from a male donor with ankylosing spondylitis or in good health (not recorded which).

There are a few counts of this clonotype. This sequence joins TRBV14 and TRBJ1-1, with TRBD1 as a possible D gene (6 bases). Trimming removed 4 bases from V and 2 bases from J, with 17 bases in between. The CDR3 totals 16 residues. Germline V lookup: CDR1 SGHDN, CDR2 FVKESK. CDR3 protein: CASSPGLSGGNTEAFF. CDR3 sequence (DNA): TGTGCCAGCAGCCCCGGACTTTCTGGGGGCAACACTGAAGCTTTCTTT.

The CDR3 here is CASSLRTGGDIQYF. The CDR3 coding sequence is TGCGCCAGCAGCTTGAGGACTGGGGGGGACATTCAGTACTTC. V is TRBV5-1 and J is TRBJ2-4; 7 nucleotides line up with TRBD2. V lost 1 base and J lost 8; bases outside the gene matches: 6. Germline CDR1 and CDR2: SGHRS and YFSETQ. The CDR3 runs to 14 residues.

A single count supports this clonotype. This rearrangement joins TRBV7-2 to TRBJ2-2; TRBD1 aligns across 11 bases. The junction had 5 bases not matched to a gene; V was cut back by 2 bases and J by 6 bases. This CDR3 comprises 16 residues. CDR1 SGHTA and CDR2 FQGNSA come from the germline V gene. CDR3 sequence reads: CASSLFGQGASGELFF. CDR3 DNA sequence: TGTGCCAGCAGCTTATTTGGACAGGGGGCTTCCGGGGAGCTGTTTTTT.

This rearrangement joins TRBV6-2 or TRBV6-3 to TRBJ2-2; perhaps D is TRBD1 or TRBD2 (5 bases each). The CDR3 covers 15 residues. CDR1 is MNHEY, CDR2 SVGEGT, per germline. Trimming took 5 bases from V and 3 from J, leaving 13 bases between them. The CDR3 DNA is TGTGCCAGCAGTACCGGGACCGCTGACACCGGGGAGCTGTTTTTT. Residues: CASSTGTADTGELFF.

The rearrangement joins TRBV29-1 to TRBJ2-7, with 8 bases identical to TRBD1. The germline V gene has CDR1 SQVTM and CDR2 ANQGSEA. The V and J ends lost 7 bases and 6 bases, in that order; junction bases with no gene match: 8. The CDR3 is 12 amino acids. In DNA form, the CDR3 reads TGCAGCGCGGACAGGGACGGCGGCGAGCAGTACTTC. This translates into CSADRDGGEQYF.

This clonotype appeared many times. The CDR3 spells CSARASGRSYEQYF. The CDR3 bases are TGCAGTGCTAGAGCTAGCGGGCGTTCCTACGAGCAGTACTTC. The rearrangement joins TRBV20-1 to TRBJ2-7; 8 nucleotides align to TRBD2. The junction had 3 bases not matched to a gene; V was cut back by 1 base and J by 1 base. The germline V gene has CDR1 DFQATT and CDR2 SNEGSKA (reference sequence). CDR3 length: 14 amino acids.

This clonotype has only one observation. A much larger clone lies one base from this, so it may be a read error. The chain is built from TRBV21-1 and TRBJ2-7. TRBV21-1 has pseudogene status. The CDR3 length is 13 residues. CDR3 residues: CASSKVCIYEQSF. The CDR3 DNA reads TGTGCCAGCAGCAAAGTCTGCATCTACGAGCAGTCCTTC.

The rearrangement uses TRBV7-8 and TRBJ2-5; D is unresolved. The germline V and J ends were trimmed by 3 bases and 5 bases, with 13 bases remaining between them. Germline CDR1 is SGHVS and CDR2 is FQNEAQ. The CDR3 loop spans 14 amino acids. The CDR3 reads CASSFFQVGETQYF. CDR3 DNA sequence: TGTGCCAGCAGCTTTTTTCAGGTCGGGGAGACCCAGTACTTC. The complete variable domain, with remaining parts taken from reference TRBV7-8 and TRBJ2-5, reads GAGVSQSPRYKVAKRGQDVALRCDPISGHVSLFWYQQALGQGPEFLTYFQNEAQLDKSGLPSDRFFAERPEGSVSTLKIQRTQQEDSAVYLCASSFFQVGETQYFGPGTRLLVL.

This clonotype was recorded many times. V gene TRBV12-3 or TRBV12-4 combines with J gene TRBJ1-2, with D unresolved. V dropped 6 bases and J dropped 2 bases, with 13 bases sitting between them. The CDR3 consists of 14 residues. The CDR3 region has the DNA TGTGCCAGCAGCCCTAATCTAGTAAACTATGGCTACACCTTC. Translating it yields CASSPNLVNYGYTF.

J is TRBJ2-3 and V is TRBV6-1; TRBD1 aligns across 7 bases. The CDR3 totals 15 residues. CDR1 and CDR2 from the germline V gene are MNHNS and SASEGT. V lost 6 bases to trimming and J lost 3 bases; unmatched junction nucleotides: 9. The CDR3 nucleotides are TGTGCCAGCAGGGACCCGGGACAGATAACAGATACGCAGTATTTT. Translated, it gives CASRDPGQITDTQYF.

This clonotype has a handful of counts. The chain recombines TRBV29-1 with TRBJ2-2; TRBD1 aligns across 10 bases. The CDR3 runs 13 residues. Germline V CDR1 and CDR2: SQVTM, ANQGSEA. The J segment lost 7 bases and the V segment lost 7 bases, leaving 6 bases of the junction unmatched. CDR3 residues: CSATRTGGGELFF. For the CDR3, the DNA is TGCAGCGCCACCCGGACAGGGGGCGGGGAGCTGTTTTTT.

The chain combines TRBV7-2 with TRBJ1-1; D gene ambiguous. Germline values: CDR1 SGHTA, CDR2 FQGNSA. The CDR3 spans 14 residues. Deletions cut 2 bases from V and 1 base from J, with 8 bases between. The chain's CDR3 is CASSLRQENTEAFF. CDR3 in DNA: TGTGCCAGCAGCTTACGGCAGGAGAACACTGAAGCTTTCTTT.

This clonotype appeared many times. The V gene is TRBV4-1, the J gene TRBJ2-1; perhaps TRBD2 as D (6 bases). The V gene's germline CDR1 is MGHRA and CDR2 YSYEKL. CDR3 length: 13 amino acids. V was cut by 4 bases and J by 5 bases, with 9 bases left in between. In DNA form, the CDR3 reads TGCGCCAGCAGCCCCACGGGAGACAATGAGCAGTTCTTC. This encodes CASSPTGDNEQFF.

At least ten counts were recorded for this clonotype. The V call is TRBV29-1, the J call TRBJ2-2, with D perhaps matching TRBD1 (6 bases). Trimming removed 7 bases at V and 1 base at J, with 10 bases between. The CDR3 is made up of 13 amino acids. Germline loops: CDR1 SQVTM, CDR2 ANQGSEA. CDR3 bases: TGCAGCGGCGGACAGAAGAACACCGGGGAGCTGTTTTTT. Its protein is CSGGQKNTGELFF.

This rearrangement joins TRBV10-3 to TRBJ2-1; D is undetermined. CDR3 length: 12 residues. V lost 10 bases to trimming and J lost 8 bases, with 15 bases between them. Germline-derived CDR1 and CDR2 are ENHRY and SYGVKD. The CDR3 here is CATHDTNHEQFF. For the CDR3, the DNA is TGTGCCACCCACGATACCAACCATGAGCAGTTCTTC.

The genes are TRBV6-2 or TRBV6-3 and TRBJ2-1; TRBD1 matches at 8 bases. The CDR3 contains 15 residues. The V and J ends lost 5 bases and 2 bases, in that order; junction bases with no gene match: 5. Germline V gene lookup returns CDR1 MNHEY and CDR2 SVGEGT. This CDR3 reads CASSTSGGAYNEQFF. CDR3 sequence (DNA): TGTGCCAGCAGTACTTCAGGGGGCGCCTACAATGAGCAGTTCTTC.

This clonotype was seen a few times. The chain uses TRBV9 and TRBJ2-7; TRBD1 aligns across 8 bases. V dropped 3 bases and J dropped 4; count of bases not matched to a gene: 9. The CDR3 consists of 15 residues. Germline CDR1 reads SGDLS; CDR2 reads YYNGEE. CDR3 in DNA: TGTGCCAGCAGCGGAACAGGGGGTTCCACGTACGAGCAGTACTTC. It translates to CASSGTGGSTYEQYF.